The 12 T cell receptor beta chains below were found in one sample sequenced in a study of shared clonotypes between healthy human individuals. The assay was immunoSEQ multiplex PCR, and TCRdb's table has in-frame clones only and misses some. The repertoire consists of about 680,000 clones, with about 91% occurring once and the leading ten covering approximately 24%. Cells designated naive CD8 were CD45RO-negative and were positively selected for CCR7, with terminally differentiated effector memory CD45RA+ cells excluded. Sequencing was done on a sample of naive CD8+ T cells sorted from blood. These TCRs come from a man in his thirties or forties in good health.

The rearrangement links TRBV20-1 to TRBJ2-1; the D gene could be TRBD1 or TRBD2 (5 bases each). The CDR3 totals 11 residues. Trimming left V 5 bases short and J 8 bases short, with 10 bases between. Germline V gene lookup returns CDR1 DFQATT and CDR2 SNEGSKA (reference sequence). CDR3 bases: TGCAGTGCTTGGGACGCTCATGAGCAGTTCTTC. Residues: CSAWDAHEQFF.

The chain uses TRBV4-3 and TRBJ1-5; no reliable D call. The V and J ends lost 1 base and 0 bases respectively, with 7 bases between them. The CDR3 extends over 15 amino acids. Per germline, CDR1 LGHNA and CDR2 YSLEER. CDR3 nucleotide sequence: TGCGCCAGCAGCCAAGGGCAGCATAGCAATCAGCCCCAGCATTTT. Protein: CASSQGQHSNQPQHF.

The chain uses TRBV7-9 and TRBJ2-7, with 8 bases fitting TRBD2. The CDR3 spans 13 residues. CDR1 is SEHNR and CDR2 is FQNEAQ in the germline V gene (reference sequence). V shed 5 bases, J shed 7 bases, and the junction held 7 bases outside the gene matches. CDR3 protein: CASSHKAGVEQYF. The CDR3 bases are TGTGCCAGCAGCCATAAAGCGGGAGTGGAGCAGTACTTC.

This clone has only a few counts. The chain carries TRBV7-9 and TRBJ2-3; 9 bases align to TRBD2. CDR3 length equals 14 residues. Germline V lookup: CDR1 SEHNR, CDR2 FQNEAQ (reference sequence). J was trimmed by 6 bases and V by 6 bases; bases with no gene match: 7. The CDR3 is CASRRREGLDTQYF. The CDR3 DNA reads TGTGCCAGCAGGAGGCGGGAGGGGTTGGATACGCAGTATTTT.

This sequence joins TRBV4-3 and TRBJ2-7; the match to TRBD2 covers 12 bases. Germline V gene data show CDR1 as LGHNA and CDR2 as YSLEER. V was clipped by 3 bases and J by 0 bases; unmatched bases: 6. This CDR3 spans 17 amino acids. The CDR3 sequence: CASSQTRTSGTSYEQYF. CDR3 bases: TGCGCCAGCAGCCAGACGAGGACTAGCGGGACCTCCTACGAGCAGTACTTC.

This sequence joins TRBV5-8 and TRBJ1-1, with 9 bases that match TRBD1. The CDR3 is 15 residues long. V shed 7 bases and J 1 base; nucleotides not matched to a gene: 8. Germline values: CDR1 SGHTS, CDR2 YDEGEE. CDR3 nucleotide sequence: TGTGCCAGCCGGACAGGGGAAACGGCGAACACTGAAGCTTTCTTT. This translates into CASRTGETANTEAFF.

This chain links TRBV27 with TRBJ2-1; 7 nucleotides align to TRBD2. Germline trimming cut 2 bases from V and 4 bases from J; bases unmatched to any gene: 8. This CDR3 has 16 residues. Per germline, CDR1 MNHEY and CDR2 SMNVEV (reference sequence). CDR3 bases: TGTGCCAGCAGTTTAACGGAGAGCGGGGCTTACAATGAGCAGTTCTTC. Protein product: CASSLTESGAYNEQFF.

The sample holds one count of this clone. The J gene is TRBJ2-7, the V gene TRBV5-4, with TRBD1 as a possible D gene (5 bases). This CDR3 is built from 14 residues. Per germline, CDR1 SGHNT and CDR2 YYREEE (reference sequence). The germline V and J ends were trimmed by 4 bases and 0 bases, with 11 bases remaining between them. Written as DNA, the CDR3 is TGTGCCAGCAGCCCAAGGGGCGACTCCTACGAGCAGTACTTC. This translates into CASSPRGDSYEQYF.

This sequence joins TRBV5-5 and TRBJ2-7, with D possibly matching TRBD1 (6 bases). V lost 2 bases, J lost 0 bases, and 12 bases lay in between. The CDR3 length is 15 residues. CDR1 is SGHKS, CDR2 YYEKEE, per germline (reference sequence). CDR3 region: CASSLGTRYSYEQYF. The CDR3, as DNA: TGTGCCAGCAGCTTAGGGACACGCTACTCCTACGAGCAGTACTTC.

The J gene is TRBJ2-1, the V gene TRBV7-6; 7 nucleotides align to TRBD1. Germline values: CDR1 SGHVS, CDR2 FNYEAQ. This CDR3 has 17 amino acids. V lost 4 bases, J lost 4 bases, and 13 bases stayed unmatched. In DNA form, the CDR3 reads TGTGCCAGCAGCTCCCGCCCTTTTGACAGGGAATACAATGAGCAGTTCTTC. Protein product: CASSSRPFDREYNEQFF.

Only a few counts were recorded for this clone. The chain employs TRBV5-1 and TRBJ2-2, with 10 bases lining up with TRBD1. CDR1 SGHRS and CDR2 YFSETQ come from the germline V gene. J lost 6 bases, V lost 5 bases, and 4 bases had no gene match. The length of the CDR3 is 14 residues. CDR3 loop: CASRGDRGAGELFF. In DNA form, the CDR3 reads TGCGCCAGCAGGGGGGACAGGGGAGCCGGGGAGCTGTTTTTT.

This chain joins TRBV9 and TRBJ1-1; D unresolved. Trimming pared 2 bases from V and 3 bases from J, leaving 11 bases between. CDR1 and CDR2 (germline): SGDLS, YYNGEE. The CDR3 is made up of 14 amino acids. CDR3 region: CASSVGVTDTEAFF. CDR3 nucleotide sequence: TGTGCCAGCAGCGTCGGGGTCACAGACACTGAAGCTTTCTTT. Based on the CDR3 plus reference TRBV9 and TRBJ1-1, the full variable domain is DSGVTQTPKHLITATGQRVTLRCSPRSGDLSVYWYQQSLDQGLQFLIQYYNGEERAKGNILERFSAQQFPDLHSELNLSSLELGDSALYFCASSVGVTDTEAFFGQGTRLTVV.